Below are 16 T cell receptor beta chains sequenced from a single sample in a study of beta chain features in type 1 diabetes (dated by TCRdb to 2017 to 2018). Library preparation was by the immunoSEQ multiplex PCR assay. The entire isolated RNA was reverse transcribed using the High Capacity cDNA Reverse Transcription Kit, and thus expressed TCRB transcripts were sequenced. TCRdb mirrors the immuneACCESS table, restricted to in-frame sequences. Some clones are absent from its copies; in checked studies, under half trace to an unresolved V gene, and the reason for the others is unknown. Within this sample are around 400,000 clones, with less than 15% of them counted one time only. Approximately 0.02% of the sample is taken by the ten largest. What was sequenced was naive CD4+ T cells from blood. The sample's cell subset or site label is to be understood as: true naive CD4+ T cells. These receptors were obtained from a woman aged 18-29 years in good health.

Comment on this clone: The sample has other DNA sequences that encode this CDR3 too. This sequence joins TRBV30 and TRBJ1-1; D not certain. The length of the CDR3 is 13 residues. Trimming took 0 bases from V and 2 from J, leaving 7 bases between them. Germline V CDR1 and CDR2: GTSNPN, SVGIG (reference sequence). The CDR3 is CAWSVQDNTEAFF. The CDR3 coding sequence is TGTGCCTGGAGTGTACAAGATAACACTGAAGCTTTCTTT. The variable domain in full, completed from reference TRBV30 and TRBJ1-1, reads SQTIHQWPATLVQPVGSPLSLECTVEGTSNPNLYWYRQAAGRGLQLLFYSVGIGQISSEVPQNLSASRPQDRQFILSSKKLLLSDSGFYLCAWSVQDNTEAFFGQGTRLTVV.

The CDR3 DNA reads as TGTGCCAGCAGCCCAGGGGACAATAACTATGGCTACACCTTC. Residues: CASSPGDNNYGYTF. The V and J genes are TRBV28 and TRBJ1-2; D possibly corresponds to TRBD1 (6 bases). Deletions cut 6 bases from V and 1 base from J, with 12 bases between. The CDR3 covers 14 residues. The V gene's germline CDR1 is MDHEN and CDR2 SYDVKM.

This clone was detected a few times. This sequence joins TRBV5-4 and TRBJ2-1; possibly TRBD2 for D (5 bases). This CDR3 spans 15 amino acids. Between the trimmed V and J ends, which lost 4 bases and 0 bases, there was a span of 11 bases. CDR1 and CDR2 (germline): SGHNT, YYREEE (reference sequence). CDR3 nucleotide sequence: TGTGCCAGCAGCCAAAGCGGAAGCTCCTACAATGAGCAGTTCTTC. Translated: CASSQSGSSYNEQFF.

The genes are TRBV18 and TRBJ1-5; possible D gene TRBD1, 6 bases. With 3 bases removed from V and 2 bases from J, the gap between germline ends came to 11 bases. This CDR3 comprises 15 residues. CDR1 is KGHSH and CDR2 is LQKENI in the germline V gene. CDR3 sequence reads: CASSPQGRGNQPQHF. The CDR3 DNA follows: TGTGCCAGCTCACCTCAGGGGCGCGGCAATCAGCCCCAGCATTTT. The entire variable domain, with the rest obtained from reference TRBV18 and TRBJ1-5, is as follows: NAGVMQNPRHLVRRRGQEARLRCSPMKGHSHVYWYRQLPEEGLKFMVYLQKENIIDESGMPKERFSAEFPKEGPSILRIQQVVRGDSAAYFCASSPQGRGNQPQHFGDGTRLSIL.

This clone turned up a few times. The chain links TRBV19 to TRBJ2-3; D may be TRBD1 (6 bases). Germline CDR1 is LNHDA and CDR2 is SQIVND (reference sequence). Trimming removed 5 bases at V and 2 bases at J, with 14 bases between. This CDR3 is 15 amino acids long. CDR3 in DNA: TGTGCCAGTAGTTCCGACAGGCTATCCACAGATACGCAGTATTTT. It codes for CASSSDRLSTDTQYF.

This clone has only a few counts. The DNA of the CDR3 is TGTGCCAGCAGTGAACCAGTTAGTCCACAGGGGATCAATACGCAGTATTTT. The encoded protein is CASSEPVSPQGINTQYF. The V call is TRBV2, the J call TRBJ2-3; TRBD1 matches at 7 bases. The CDR3 is made up of 17 amino acids. CDR1 and CDR2 (germline): SNHLY, FYNNEI. J lost 7 bases, V lost 2 bases, and 15 bases had no gene match.

This rearrangement joins TRBV28 to TRBJ2-7; 8 bases fit TRBD1. V lost 1 base, J lost 3 bases, and 5 bases stayed unmatched. The germline gives CDR1 MDHEN, CDR2 SYDVKM. The CDR3 contains 15 residues. The CDR3 loop is CASSLFGGTGYEQYF. Written as DNA, the CDR3 is TGTGCCAGCAGTTTATTCGGCGGGACAGGCTACGAGCAGTACTTC.

This chain uses TRBV30 with TRBJ1-5; 7 nucleotides match TRBD1. CDR1 is GTSNPN, CDR2 SVGIG, per germline (reference sequence). The trim removed 1 base at V and 7 bases at J, leaving 7 bases unmatched. This CDR3 region has 14 residues. The CDR3 bases are TGTGCCTGGAGTGGACAGGGTGGGAGACAGCCCCAGCATTTT. Its translation: CAWSGQGGRQPQHF.

The chain has TRBV21-1 and TRBJ2-1; TRBD1 was called by the table and not checked on the DNA. TRBV21-1 is labeled a pseudogene. This CDR3 spans 16 amino acids. In DNA, the CDR3 is TGTGCCAGCAGCACCCATTTAGGTCCTAGGGGGAATGAGCAGTTCTTC. It encodes CASSTHLGPRGNEQFF.

This sequence joins TRBV29-1 and TRBJ2-5; no reliable D call. Between the trimmed V and J ends, which lost 6 bases and 2 bases, there was a span of 13 bases. Germline V gene sequence: CDR1 SQVTM, CDR2 ANQGSEA. The CDR3 contains 13 residues. The CDR3 loop is CSVAARLQETQYF. The CDR3 DNA is TGCAGCGTAGCAGCGCGGTTACAAGAGACCCAGTACTTC.

This clone was detected a few times. The chain has TRBV11-2 and TRBJ1-3, with TRBD1 identical over 9 bases. With 8 bases clipped from V and 5 bases from J, the junction kept 7 bases outside the gene matches. Germline lookup yields CDR1 SGHAT and CDR2 FQNNGV. The CDR3 runs to 14 residues. The CDR3 DNA sequence: TGTGCCAGCGGAGGACAGGGGAATAGAAACACCATATATTTT. Amino acids: CASGGQGNRNTIYF.

The V gene is TRBV29-1, the J gene TRBJ2-7; 7 bases align to TRBD2. Germline values: CDR1 SQVTM, CDR2 ANQGSEA. CDR3 size: 14 residues. Trimming took 5 bases from V and 6 from J; bases not matched to a gene: 13. CDR3 bases: TGCAGCGTTCAAACCGGGACTACCTCCGGCGAGCAGTACTTC. Translated: CSVQTGTTSGEQYF.

The chain couples TRBV21-1 to TRBJ2-7; the table's D call, TRBD2, was not checked against the DNA. TRBV21-1 is described as a pseudogene. This CDR3 has 13 residues. The DNA of the CDR3 is TGTGCCAGCAGCATCAGACGGGTTGGGGAGCAGTACTTC. It encodes CASSIRRVGEQYF.

The table lists this clone with a few counts. This chain connects TRBV7-9 to TRBJ2-5; TRBD1 matches at 7 bases. The V and J ends lost 5 bases and 0 bases, in that order; junction bases with no gene match: 3. Germline CDR1 reads SEHNR; CDR2 reads FQNEAQ (reference sequence). This CDR3 contains 14 residues. The CDR3 DNA reads as TGTGCCAGCAGCATAGGGACAGACCAAGAGACCCAGTACTTC. Protein product: CASSIGTDQETQYF.

This sequence joins TRBV30 and TRBJ1-5, with D uncertain. V dropped 5 bases and J dropped 4 bases, with 18 bases sitting between them. Germline V CDR1 and CDR2: GTSNPN, SVGIG (reference sequence). The CDR3 is made up of 15 amino acids. Here the CDR3 reads CAWSREAWLNQPQHF. Here the CDR3 DNA reads TGTGCCTGGTCGCGAGAGGCATGGCTAAATCAGCCCCAGCATTTT.

V and J are TRBV28 and TRBJ1-5; D not resolved. Germline assignment: CDR1 MDHEN and CDR2 SYDVKM. The ends were cut back, 5 bases at V and 0 bases at J, with 20 bases in the middle. This CDR3 spans 18 amino acids. The CDR3 reads CASSPQRAAEYSNQPQHF. CDR3 nucleotide sequence: TGTGCCAGCAGTCCTCAGCGGGCGGCGGAATATAGCAATCAGCCCCAGCATTTT.